This TCR beta chain was captured by sequencing in a study of OX40 agonist ivuxolimab in advanced cancers. Germline CDR1 reads SGHDT; CDR2 reads YYEEEE. This CDR3 region has 13 residues. V was trimmed by 1 base and J by 6 bases, leaving 10 bases between them. Study conclusions and caveats: At 0.1 to 3.0 mg/kg and by week 6, CD4+ and CD8+ T cells in the blood had expanded clonally.

Comment on this clone: Its antigen is not known.

No patient had autoimmune disease or received systemic immunosuppression. The data were produced by immunoSEQ multiplex PCR, yet TCRdb's version contains in-frame clones alone and is incomplete. In the table there are tens of thousands of clones, 85% to 90% of which are singletons. Here the sequenced sample was CD4+ or CD8+ T cells sorted from blood, taken in a trial of the OX40 agonist ivuxolimab. The chain recombines TRBV5-6 with TRBJ1-2; D remains unclear. This sequence was found in an adult with an advanced solid tumor such as melanoma, head and neck, liver or kidney cancer. CDR3 protein: CASSLSELDGYTF. In nucleotides, the CDR3 is TGTGCCAGCAGCTTGTCAGAACTCGATGGCTACACCTTC.